These 12 T cell receptor beta chains share one sample of origin, sequenced in a study of T cell responses to AZD1222 COVID-19 vaccine. Assay: immunoSEQ multiplex PCR; the TCRdb copy retains only in-frame clones and omits some. The repertoire includes 100,000 to 150,000 clones, about 87% of them detected once, and roughly 4% sits in the top ten. The sample in question was peripheral blood, obtained on day 0 of AZD1222 vaccination. The receptors originated from an adult in good health.

This clone was seen just once. The chain carries TRBV5-1 and TRBJ1-1; D may be TRBD1 (5 bases). V was clipped by 7 bases and J by 6 bases, with 10 bases between them. There are 11 residues in the CDR3. Germline CDR1 is SGHRS and CDR2 is YFSETQ. For the CDR3, the DNA is TGCGCCAGCGGAGGGGAGGCTGAAGCTTTCTTT. It translates to CASGGEAEAFF.

The chain has TRBV9 and TRBJ2-1; 8 bases agree with TRBD2. V was clipped by 0 bases and J by 8 bases; unmatched bases: 10. Germline-derived CDR1 and CDR2 are SGDLS and YYNGEE. The CDR3 loop spans 16 amino acids. The CDR3 spells CASSVGGRTSSYEQFF. The CDR3 DNA sequence: TGTGCCAGCAGCGTAGGGGGCAGGACTAGCTCCTATGAGCAGTTCTTC. The variable domain in full, completed from reference TRBV9 and TRBJ2-1, reads DSGVTQTPKHLITATGQRVTLRCSPRSGDLSVYWYQQSLDQGLQFLIQYYNGEERAKGNILERFSAQQFPDLHSELNLSSLELGDSALYFCASSVGGRTSSYEQFFGPGTRLTVL.

The chain has TRBV7-2 and TRBJ1-4, with 9 positions matching TRBD1. V shed 5 bases and J 9 bases; nucleotides not matched to a gene: 10. Germline V gene sequence: CDR1 SGHTA, CDR2 FQGNSA. The CDR3 is made up of 15 amino acids. The CDR3 protein is CASSPTGTGNQKLFF. The CDR3 DNA sequence: TGTGCCAGCAGCCCGACCGGGACAGGGAACCAAAAACTGTTTTTT.

The chain joins TRBV19 to TRBJ2-1; D is undetermined. Per germline, CDR1 LNHDA and CDR2 SQIVND (reference sequence). The germline V and J ends were trimmed by 3 bases and 4 bases, with 10 bases remaining between them. The CDR3 has 14 amino acids. The CDR3 is CASSMRGVYNEQFF. DNA for the CDR3: TGTGCCAGTAGTATGAGAGGTGTGTACAATGAGCAGTTCTTC.

The chain carries TRBV7-2 and TRBJ2-7; 9 bases are shared with TRBD1. V dropped 1 base and J dropped 5; count of bases not matched to a gene: 3. CDR1 is SGHTA, CDR2 FQGNSA, per germline. CDR3 length: 14 amino acids. The CDR3 here is CASSLGDRADEQYF. The CDR3 coding sequence is TGTGCCAGCAGCTTAGGGGACAGGGCCGACGAGCAGTACTTC.

The chain uses TRBV7-2 and TRBJ2-1; D gene unclear. From germline, CDR1 is SGHTA and CDR2 FQGNSA. V lost 1 base and J lost 0, with 10 bases in between. The CDR3 contains 16 residues. The CDR3 DNA reads TGTGCCAGCAGCTTAGTTAGTGTCTACTCCTACAATGAGCAGTTCTTC. This encodes CASSLVSVYSYNEQFF.

V usage is TRBV5-4 and J usage is TRBJ1-1; tentatively, D is TRBD1 (6 bases). The germline CDR1 and CDR2 sequences are SGHNT and YYREEE (reference sequence). This CDR3 region has 14 residues. V was shortened by 4 bases and J by 0 bases, with 10 bases between the two germline ends. In nucleotides, the CDR3 is TGTGCCAGCAGCCGAGGACAGATGAACACTGAAGCTTTCTTT. Its protein is CASSRGQMNTEAFF.

This chain links TRBV28 with TRBJ1-3; 12 bases match TRBD1. J lost 2 bases, V lost 5 bases, and 13 bases had no gene match. CDR3 length equals 19 residues. The germline gives CDR1 MDHEN, CDR2 SYDVKM. The CDR3 here is CASSDLGQGALGTGNTIYF. The CDR3 nucleotides are TGTGCCAGCAGTGACTTGGGACAGGGGGCGTTAGGTACTGGAAACACCATATATTTT.

In this sample, this clone turned up once. The CDR3 reads CASERSDTQYF. In DNA, the CDR3 is TGTGCCAGCGAGAGATCAGATACGCAGTATTTT. The J gene is TRBJ2-3, the V gene TRBV18, with D hard to call. Germline V CDR1 and CDR2: KGHSH, LQKENI. The CDR3 runs to 11 residues. V lost 8 bases and J 4 bases, leaving 7 bases between the germline ends.

The V gene is TRBV11-2, the J gene TRBJ2-2; D assignment may be TRBD1 or TRBD2 (6 bases each). Trimming left V 0 bases short and J 8 bases short, with 10 bases between. The germline gives CDR1 SGHAT, CDR2 FQNNGV. The CDR3 runs to 14 residues. CDR3 loop: CASSLDRGAGELFF. Written as DNA, the CDR3 is TGTGCCAGCAGCTTAGATAGGGGGGCAGGGGAGCTGTTTTTT.

The V call is TRBV29-1, the J call TRBJ1-2, with 8 bases that match TRBD1. The trim removed 6 bases at V and 1 base at J, leaving 4 bases unmatched. CDR1 is SQVTM and CDR2 is ANQGSEA in the germline V gene. The CDR3 covers 13 residues. CDR3 nucleotide sequence: TGCAGCGTAACAGGGGGTAGTAACTATGGCTACACCTTC. Its translation is CSVTGGSNYGYTF.

The chain's CDR3 is CASSPGQVRGYGYTF. CDR3 in DNA: TGTGCCAGCAGCCCGGGACAGGTCCGGGGCTATGGCTACACCTTC. The chain combines TRBV11-2 with TRBJ1-2, with 8 bases lining up with TRBD1. Germline loops: CDR1 SGHAT, CDR2 FQNNGV. Losses at the gene ends were 5 bases for V and 4 bases for J; bases not matched to a gene: 9. This CDR3 contains 15 residues.